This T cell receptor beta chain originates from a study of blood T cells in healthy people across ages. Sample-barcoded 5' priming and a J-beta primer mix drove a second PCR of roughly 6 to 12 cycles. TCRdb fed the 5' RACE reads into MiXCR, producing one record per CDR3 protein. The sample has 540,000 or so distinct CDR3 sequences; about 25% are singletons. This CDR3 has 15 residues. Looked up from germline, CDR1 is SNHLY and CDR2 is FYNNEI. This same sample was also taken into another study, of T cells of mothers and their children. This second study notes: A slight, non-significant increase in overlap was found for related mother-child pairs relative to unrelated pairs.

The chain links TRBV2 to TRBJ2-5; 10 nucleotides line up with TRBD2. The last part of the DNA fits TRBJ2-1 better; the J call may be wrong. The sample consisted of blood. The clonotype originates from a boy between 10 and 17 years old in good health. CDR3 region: CASSKTSGNHNEQFF. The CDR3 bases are TGTGCCAGCAGCAAAACTAGCGGGAACCACAATGAGCAGTTCTTC.